This T cell receptor beta chain derives from a study of blood T cell repertoires in COVID-19 (dated by TCRdb to about 2020). Turning to the overall study: Collaborator samples came from the United States, Italy and Spain and covered acute and convalescent phases of COVID-19. A freely available public database, intended as a resource for researchers studying the immune response to SARS-CoV-2, is where the repertoires were released. Where available, HLA class I and class II types were taken from metadata supplied by the sample provider and were not determined by assay-based typing. The material from the prospective study consisted of cDNA or gDNA derived from T cells, B-cell-depleted T cells, or PBMCs. Subjects who had been exposed to COVID-19, were actively infected with it, or had recovered from it provided the deeply sampled blood TCRbeta repertoires that made up the dataset. The samples were drawn from the first 160 participants of the ongoing ImmuneRACE study and from 1,254 subjects provided by 6 global collaborators. Nearly every sample came with metadata listing a de-identified subject ID, COVID-19 status, age in years and sex.

The CDR3 contains 14 residues, cysteine and phenylalanine counted. The kept DNA is CDR3 alone, 42 bases in frame from the first base. V drops 3 bases and J drops 1 base, leaving 12 bases in between. CDR1 is given as DFQATT and CDR2 as SNEGSKA, both from the germline V gene (reference sequence). TCRbeta CDR3 regions were amplified from genomic DNA by means of the immunoSEQ Assay, a bias-controlled multiplex PCR. Under the source paper's analysis protocol: The number of nucleated cells in each sample was estimated from the amplification of reference gene primers within the assay. To quantify the absolute abundance of each unique TCRbeta CDR3 rearrangement, sequence reads were collapsed and filtered. For each sample, productive Simpson clonality was calculated as the square root of Simpson's diversity index over productive rearrangements. Entries here come from immuneACCESS through TCRdb and include only in-frame sequences with V and J called. Some clones fail to appear in such tables; in the studies checked, an unresolved V gene covers under half of the shortfall, and the cause of the remainder is unknown. That table gives V, J and clone size, and the DNA gave D and trimming. Present in this sample are over 70,000 clones, around nine tenths of which were seen just once. 18% of the sample is in the top ten clones.

Broader findings and caveats from the paper: Clinical and demographic metadata were provided uncurated, with the amount varying by source and participant.

Whole blood was collected in K2EDTA tubes by collaborating institutions according to the institutions' own protocols. For TCRbeta analysis, collaborators shipped samples as frozen whole blood, isolated PBMCs, or DNA extracted from either of those sample types. Notes on this clone: What this receptor recognizes is not known. Per-nucleotide qualities are absent, and no much larger clonotype sits a single base away.

The sequencing input was peripheral blood. This TCR came from a human donor in a cohort sampled during active COVID-19. The chain employs TRBV20-1 and TRBJ2-5, and perhaps TRBD1 as D gene, on 5 matching bases. The CDR3: CSASTQGSQETQYF. In nucleotides, the sequence is TGCAGTGCTAGTACCCAGGGCTCCCAAGAGACCCAGTACTTC.